One and the same sample provided the 23 T cell receptor beta chains below, sequenced in a study of blood T cells in healthy people across ages. Next came a second PCR, run for roughly 6 to 11 cycles, which used a sample-barcoded 5' primer along with a J-beta primer mix. Using its own MiXCR run on the 5' RACE reads, TCRdb lists one record per CDR3 protein. The sample lists some 1.8 million distinct CDR3 sequences, 39% occurring once. The sequenced sample consisted of blood. All receptors derive from a human donor in good health.

The V gene is TRBV15, the J gene TRBJ1-2; D is perhaps TRBD1 (6 bases). CDR1 and CDR2 (germline): LNHNV, YYDKDF (reference sequence). The CDR3 totals 15 residues. The V end was cut by 0 bases, the J end by 3 bases, with 11 bases between. The CDR3 region has the DNA TGTGCCACCAGCAGAGATGGCAGGGGAGACTATGGCTACACCTTC. This gives the protein CATSRDGRGDYGYTF.

The CDR3 reads CSAFGIFNTEAFF. DNA for the CDR3: TGCAGTGCTTTTGGGATTTTCAACACTGAAGCTTTCTTT. This chain connects TRBV20-1 to TRBJ1-1, with D unclear. The V end lost 5 bases, the J end lost 2 bases, and 12 bases lay between the germline ends. The CDR3 totals 13 residues. The V gene's germline CDR1 is DFQATT and CDR2 SNEGSKA (reference sequence).

The rearrangement uses TRBV6-5 and TRBJ1-6; possibly TRBD1 for D (5 bases). Deletions cut 0 bases from V and 8 bases from J, with 11 bases between. The CDR3 extends over 15 amino acids. Germline CDR1 reads MNHEY; CDR2 reads SVGAGI. CDR3 DNA: TGTGCCAGCAGTTACTCTGAGACAGAATATTCACCCCTCCACTTT. Amino acids: CASSYSETEYSPLHF.

The chain employs TRBV19 and TRBJ1-2, with no clear D. Germline CDR1 is LNHDA and CDR2 is SQIVND (reference sequence). The length of the CDR3 is 13 residues. V lost 3 bases and J lost 7, with 12 bases in between. The CDR3 DNA sequence: TGTGCCAGTAGTATTAGCGGCATTGGTGGCTACACCTTC. This gives the protein CASSISGIGGYTF. The full variable domain, with the rest looked up from reference TRBV19 and TRBJ1-2, is DGGITQSPKYLFRKEGQNVTLSCEQNLNHDAMYWYRQDPGQGLRLIYYSQIVNDFQKGDIAEGYSVSREKKESFPLTVTSAQKNPTAFYLCASSISGIGGYTFGSGTRLTVV.

This clonotype was found a few times. The chain combines TRBV12-3 or TRBV12-4 with TRBJ2-7, with a tentative D call TRBD2 (6 bases). The CDR3 totals 12 residues. V shed 4 bases and J shed 3 bases, with 7 bases lying between them. CDR3 loop: CASSWDFYEQYF. CDR3 coding DNA: TGTGCCAGCAGTTGGGACTTCTACGAGCAGTACTTC.

As concerns this clonotype: One junction end does not reproduce the germline sequence, and a read error may be involved. The chain has TRBV18 and TRBJ1-5; tentatively, D is TRBD1 (6 bases). Germline V gene data show CDR1 as KGHSH and CDR2 as LQKENI. The CDR3 spans 14 residues. The CDR3 region is CATKGTNSNRPQHF. As DNA, the CDR3 is TGCGCCACTAAGGGGACAAACAGCAATCGGCCCCAGCATTTT.

The chain couples TRBV7-8 to TRBJ2-5, with D unclear. The J call may not be correct, given that the DNA end is closer to TRBJ2-7. This CDR3 has 15 amino acids. Germline V CDR1 and CDR2: SGHVS, FQNEAQ. The CDR3, as DNA: TGTGCCAGCACCCCGTATCTGGATGGAAGCTACGAGCAGTACTTC. Translating gives CASTPYLDGSYEQYF.

A single count supports this clonotype. The rearrangement joins TRBV20-1 to TRBJ1-5, with a possible D match to TRBD1 (6 bases). Germline V gene sequence: CDR1 DFQATT, CDR2 SNEGSKA (reference sequence). Trimming removed 4 bases at V and 6 bases at J, with 16 bases between. This CDR3 region has 14 residues. CDR3: CSAKSTGGPQPQHF. The CDR3 DNA sequence: TGCAGTGCTAAATCAACGGGGGGCCCTCAGCCCCAGCATTTT.

The chain combines TRBV18 with TRBJ2-6, with D perhaps matching TRBD1 (5 bases). Germline CDR1 and CDR2: KGHSH and LQKENI. Trimming took 0 bases from V and 0 from J, leaving 18 bases between them. The CDR3 has 20 residues. The CDR3 DNA follows: TGTGCCAGCTCACCACCGAAGGGGCTACTCGACCGCTCTGGGGCCAACGTCCTGACTTTC. Its protein is CASSPPKGLLDRSGANVLTF.

The chain combines TRBV6-2 or TRBV6-3 with TRBJ2-7, with TRBD1 as a possible D gene (6 bases). CDR1 and CDR2 (germline): MNHEY, SVGEGT. Trimming stripped 8 bases from V and 7 bases from J, with 27 bases between. This CDR3 contains 16 residues. The CDR3 reads CASHEQGSPDYNEQYF. The CDR3 nucleotides read TGTGCCAGCCACGAACAGGGTTCACCCGACTACAATGAGCAGTACTTC.

Only a few counts were recorded for this clonotype. The chain joins TRBV12-3 or TRBV12-4 to TRBJ1-2, with no clear D. The CDR3 is 13 amino acids. Trimming shortened V by 7 bases and J by 2 bases, and 11 bases separated the two germline ends. For the CDR3, the DNA is TGTGCCAGCACCGAAGTTTTAAACTATGGCTACACCTTC. It specifies CASTEVLNYGYTF.

The chain has TRBV6-5 and TRBJ1-4; D ambiguous. This CDR3 is 16 amino acids long. Deletions cut 2 bases from V and 4 bases from J, with 14 bases between. CDR1 MNHEY and CDR2 SVGAGI come from the germline V gene. This CDR3 reads CASSYTAGFHNEKLFF. As DNA, the CDR3 is TGTGCCAGCAGTTACACCGCCGGCTTCCATAATGAAAAACTGTTTTTT.

This clonotype appeared a few times. The rearrangement links TRBV12-3 or TRBV12-4 to TRBJ2-5, with D perhaps matching TRBD1 or TRBD2 (5 bases each). V lost 4 bases and J lost 1, with 10 bases in between. The CDR3 extends over 14 amino acids. CDR3 sequence (DNA): TGTGCCAGCAGTTCCAGGGACCTCCAAGAGACCCAGTACTTC. Translation: CASSSRDLQETQYF.

This clonotype has a handful of counts. The V gene is TRBV6-5, the J gene TRBJ1-5; D gene ambiguous. Trimming took off 4 bases at V and 6 bases at J, with 10 bases between the two ends. The CDR3 sequence is 13 residues long. Germline V gives CDR1 MNHEY, CDR2 SVGAGI. In DNA form, the CDR3 reads TGTGCCAGCAGTTCGGATGCGGGTCAGCCCCAGCATTTT. This encodes CASSSDAGQPQHF.

CDR3 DNA sequence: TGCGCCAGCAGCCAAGTCTCGACCCCTCAAAATACGCAGTATTTT. Protein: CASSQVSTPQNTQYF. This sequence joins TRBV4-1 and TRBJ2-3; D not resolved. Germline V gene lookup returns CDR1 MGHRA and CDR2 YSYEKL. This CDR3 is 15 amino acids long. V shed 1 base and J shed 7 bases, with 15 bases lying between them.

This rearrangement joins TRBV5-5 to TRBJ2-1; 8 nucleotides line up with TRBD2. This CDR3 is built from 16 residues. The J segment lost 1 base and the V segment lost 4 bases, leaving 7 bases of the junction unmatched. Germline V gives CDR1 SGHKS, CDR2 YYEKEE (reference sequence). The chain's CDR3 is CASSLSLAASYNEQFF. The CDR3 DNA reads TGTGCCAGCAGCCTTTCACTAGCGGCATCCTACAATGAGCAGTTCTTC.

This clonotype was observed a few times. The CDR3 reads CASSLMGGGNNEQFF. Written as DNA, the CDR3 is TGCGCCAGCAGTCTCATGGGCGGGGGTAACAATGAGCAGTTCTTC. The V call is TRBV5-1, the J call TRBJ2-1; 7 nucleotides match TRBD2. CDR1 is SGHRS, CDR2 YFSETQ, per germline. CDR3 size: 15 residues. V lost 5 bases and J lost 5; bases outside the gene matches: 10.

CDR3 amino acids: CSAINPWRGGWETQYF. The CDR3 bases are TGCAGTGCTATAAATCCTTGGCGGGGGGGCTGGGAGACCCAGTACTTC. This chain uses TRBV20-1 with TRBJ2-7; 9 bases are shared with TRBD2. The J call may be faulty, since TRBJ2-5 better matches the DNA end. The V gene's germline CDR1 is DFQATT and CDR2 SNEGSKA (reference sequence). The CDR3 totals 16 residues.

This clonotype was seen a few times. The rearrangement uses TRBV12-3 or TRBV12-4 and TRBJ2-7; D possibly corresponds to TRBD1 (6 bases). Trimming cost V 3 bases and J 3 bases, with 12 bases left between them. The CDR3 loop spans 14 amino acids. CDR3: CASSFTGLVYEQYF. For the CDR3, the DNA is TGTGCCAGCAGTTTCACAGGGCTGGTCTACGAGCAGTACTTC.

This chain uses TRBV7-2 with TRBJ2-7; possibly TRBD1 or TRBD2 for D (5 bases each). This CDR3 has 16 residues. With 3 bases removed from V and 2 bases from J, the gap between germline ends came to 17 bases. Germline CDR1 and CDR2: SGHTA and FQGNSA. CDR3 region: CASSFASGTVPYEQYF. The CDR3 region has the DNA TGTGCCAGCAGCTTTGCTTCCGGGACGGTGCCCTACGAGCAGTACTTC.

The chain carries TRBV6-6 and TRBJ2-5, with D possibly matching TRBD1 (6 bases). The J call is uncertain, as TRBJ2-7 better fits the DNA end. This CDR3 comprises 15 residues. The germline gives CDR1 MNHNY, CDR2 SVGAGI (reference sequence). The CDR3 DNA is TGTGCCAGCAGTTACTCTGGGGGCTCTCTCAACGAGCAGTACTTC. Translating gives CASSYSGGSLNEQYF.

The chain recombines TRBV5-1 with TRBJ2-3; no firm D call. CDR1 and CDR2 (germline): SGHRS, YFSETQ. V dropped 4 bases and J dropped 4 bases, with 10 bases sitting between them. This CDR3 is 13 amino acids long. The CDR3 DNA reads as TGCGCCAGCAGCGTAGACAACGCAGATACGCAGTATTTT. This codes for CASSVDNADTQYF.

The chain recombines TRBV7-3 with TRBJ1-5, with D uncertain. CDR3 length: 11 amino acids. Trimming cost V 1 base and J 7 bases, with 2 bases left between them. The germline gives CDR1 SGHTA, CDR2 FQGTGA. The CDR3 is CASSLIQPQHF. CDR3 DNA sequence: TGTGCCAGCAGCTTAATCCAGCCCCAGCATTTT.